The following is a TCR beta chain sequence with its context. In germline, CDR1 is MGHRA, CDR2 YSYEKL. This CDR3 has 16 amino acids. V dropped 1 base and J dropped 0 bases, with 9 bases sitting between them. The record originates from a study of blood T cell repertoires in COVID-19. On the study more broadly: Sites in the United States, Italy and Spain provided acute and convalescent COVID-19 samples. T cells, B-cell-depleted T cells, or PBMCs supplied cDNA or gDNA.

Original processing notes: Amplification of reference gene primers provided the estimated nucleated cell counts. TCRdb keeps only in-frame clones here, not all; method: immunoSEQ multiplex PCR. V and J calls and clone size come straight from that table; D and trimming were deduced from the DNA. The sample consists of roughly 200,000 clones, around 88% of them appearing once. Sequencing was carried out using peripheral blood. This chain joins TRBV4-1 and TRBJ1-4, with D hard to call. This receptor was obtained from a man aged 40-49 years with active or convalescent COVID-19. Written as DNA, the CDR3 is TGCGCCAGCAGCCAAGGTGGAGTTGCAACTAATGAAAAACTGTTTTTT. It yields the protein CASSQGGVATNEKLFF.